This TCR beta chain is from a study of blood T cell repertoires in COVID-19. About the research overall: PBMCs, B-cell-depleted T cells, or T cells were the source of the cDNA or gDNA that made up the material.

Original processing methods: The authors estimated nucleated cell counts from reference gene primer amplification. Generated by immunoSEQ multiplex PCR, the TCRdb table keeps only in-frame clones and is missing some. Clone size and V and J calls were adopted from that table, with D and trimming inferred from the DNA. The data hold more than 95,000 clones, with 60% to 80% observed a single time. The V gene end was trimmed by 2 bases and the J gene end by 0 bases; junction bases not matched to a gene: 0. The CDR3 runs to 15 residues. Germline assignment: CDR1 SGHNT and CDR2 YYREEE (reference sequence). Followed longitudinally, the Seattle patients had been enrolled during active infection.

The rearrangement joins TRBV5-4 to TRBJ2-3, with 10 bases fitting TRBD2. The clonotype comes from an elderly man with COVID-19, enrolled during active disease. Sequenced material: peripheral blood. CDR3 nucleotide sequence: TGTGCCAGCAGCTTACTAGCGGGAAGCACAGATACGCAGTATTTT. This sequence encodes CASSLLAGSTDTQYF.